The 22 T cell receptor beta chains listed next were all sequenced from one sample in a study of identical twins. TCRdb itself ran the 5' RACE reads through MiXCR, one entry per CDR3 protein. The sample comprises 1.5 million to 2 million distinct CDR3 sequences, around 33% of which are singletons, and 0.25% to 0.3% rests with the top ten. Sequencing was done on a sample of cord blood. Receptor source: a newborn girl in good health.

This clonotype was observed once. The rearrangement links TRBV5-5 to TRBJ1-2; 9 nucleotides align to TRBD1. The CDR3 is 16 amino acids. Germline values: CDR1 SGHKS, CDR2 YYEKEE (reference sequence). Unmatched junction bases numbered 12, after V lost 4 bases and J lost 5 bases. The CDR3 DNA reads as TGTGCCAGCAGCCCCTCCCGGGACAGGGAATTTTATGGCTACACCTTC. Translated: CASSPSRDREFYGYTF. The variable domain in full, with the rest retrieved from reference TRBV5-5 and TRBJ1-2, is DAGVTQSPTHLIKTRGQQVTLRCSPISGHKSVSWYQQVLGQGPQFIFQYYEKEERGRGNFPDRFSARQFPNYSSELNVNALLLGDSALYLCASSPSRDREFYGYTFGSGTRLTVV.

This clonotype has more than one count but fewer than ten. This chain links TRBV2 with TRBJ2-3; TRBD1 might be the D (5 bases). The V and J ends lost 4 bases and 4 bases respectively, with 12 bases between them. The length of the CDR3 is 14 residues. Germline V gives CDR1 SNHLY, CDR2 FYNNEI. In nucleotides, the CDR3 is TGTGCCAGCAGTGCATCGCTAGGGGCAGATACGCAGTATTTT. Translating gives CASSASLGADTQYF. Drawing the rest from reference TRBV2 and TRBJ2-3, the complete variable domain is EPEVTQTPSHQVTQMGQEVILRCVPISNHLYFYWYRQILGQKVEFLVSFYNNEISEKSEIFDDQFSVERPDGSNFTLKIRSTKLEDSAMYFCASSASLGADTQYFGPGTRLTVL.

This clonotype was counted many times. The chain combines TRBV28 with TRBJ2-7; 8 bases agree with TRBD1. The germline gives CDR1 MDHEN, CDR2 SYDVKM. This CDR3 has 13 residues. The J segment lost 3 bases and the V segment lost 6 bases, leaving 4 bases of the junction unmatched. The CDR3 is CASSLGQDYEQYF. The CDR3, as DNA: TGTGCCAGCAGCTTGGGACAGGACTACGAGCAGTACTTC.

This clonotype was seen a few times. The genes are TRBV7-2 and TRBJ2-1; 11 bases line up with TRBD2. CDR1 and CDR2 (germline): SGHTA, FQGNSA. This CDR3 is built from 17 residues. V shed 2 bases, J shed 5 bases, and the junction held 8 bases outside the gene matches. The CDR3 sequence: CASSLRFGTSGHNEQFF. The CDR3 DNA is TGTGCCAGCAGCTTAAGGTTCGGGACTAGCGGCCACAATGAGCAGTTCTTC.

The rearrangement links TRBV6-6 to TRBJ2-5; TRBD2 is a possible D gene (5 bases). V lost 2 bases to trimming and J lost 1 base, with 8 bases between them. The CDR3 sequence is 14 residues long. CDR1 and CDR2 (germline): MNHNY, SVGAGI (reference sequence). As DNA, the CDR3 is TGTGCCAGCAGTTACCCCACTAGCCAAGAGACCCAGTACTTC. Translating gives CASSYPTSQETQYF.

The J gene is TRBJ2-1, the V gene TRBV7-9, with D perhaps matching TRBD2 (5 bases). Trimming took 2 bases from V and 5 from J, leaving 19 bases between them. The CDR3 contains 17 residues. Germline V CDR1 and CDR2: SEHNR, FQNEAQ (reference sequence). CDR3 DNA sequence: TGTGCCAGCAGCTTAAAGCAAGCGGCCCCTACCCACAATGAGCAGTTCTTC. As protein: CASSLKQAAPTHNEQFF.

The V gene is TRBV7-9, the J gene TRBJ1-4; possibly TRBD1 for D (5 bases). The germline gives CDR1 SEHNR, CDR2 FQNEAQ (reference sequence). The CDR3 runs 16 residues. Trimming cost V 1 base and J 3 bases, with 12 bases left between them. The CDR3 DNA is TGTGCCAGCAGCTTAGGGGTCGGGGCCCCTAATGAAAAACTGTTTTTT. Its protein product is CASSLGVGAPNEKLFF.

The DNA of the CDR3 is TGTGCGAGGGACGAGCAGTACTTC. This gives the protein CARDEQYF. The chain employs TRBV21-1 and TRBJ2-7. TRBV21-1 is reported as a pseudogene. The CDR3 is 8 residues long.

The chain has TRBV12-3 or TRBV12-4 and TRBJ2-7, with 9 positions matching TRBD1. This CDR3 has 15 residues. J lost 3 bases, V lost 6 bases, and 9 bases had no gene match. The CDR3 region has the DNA TGTGCCAGCAGGACCGGCGAGACAGGGGGCTACGAGCAGTACTTC. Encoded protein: CASRTGETGGYEQYF.

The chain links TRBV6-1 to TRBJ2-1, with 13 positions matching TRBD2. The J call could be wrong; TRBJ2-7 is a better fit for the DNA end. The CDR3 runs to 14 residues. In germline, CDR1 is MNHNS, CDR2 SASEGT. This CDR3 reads CASRLAGGNNEQYF. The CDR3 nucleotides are TGTGCCAGCAGACTAGCGGGAGGGAACAATGAGCAGTACTTC.

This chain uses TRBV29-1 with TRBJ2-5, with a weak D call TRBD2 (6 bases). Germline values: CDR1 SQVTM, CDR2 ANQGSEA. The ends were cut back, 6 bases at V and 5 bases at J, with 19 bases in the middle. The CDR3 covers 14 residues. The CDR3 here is CSVQGTASGETQYF. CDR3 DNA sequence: TGCAGCGTGCAAGGGACTGCCTCGGGGGAGACCCAGTACTTC.

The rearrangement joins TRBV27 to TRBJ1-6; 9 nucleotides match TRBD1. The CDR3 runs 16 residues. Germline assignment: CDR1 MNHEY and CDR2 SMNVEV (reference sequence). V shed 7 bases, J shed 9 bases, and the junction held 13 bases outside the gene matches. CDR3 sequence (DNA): TGTGCCAGCACTTTGAGAAGGGGGACAGGGACTTCACCCCTCCACTTT. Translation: CASTLRRGTGTSPLHF.

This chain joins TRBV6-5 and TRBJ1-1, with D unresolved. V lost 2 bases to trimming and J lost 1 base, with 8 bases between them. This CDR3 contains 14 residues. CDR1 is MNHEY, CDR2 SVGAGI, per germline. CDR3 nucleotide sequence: TGTGCCAGCAGTTACCGGCCGCAGAACACTGAAGCTTTCTTT. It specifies CASSYRPQNTEAFF.

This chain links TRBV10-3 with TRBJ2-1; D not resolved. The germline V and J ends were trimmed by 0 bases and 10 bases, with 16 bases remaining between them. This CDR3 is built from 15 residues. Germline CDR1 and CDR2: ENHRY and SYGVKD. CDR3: CAISESKNSLYEQFF. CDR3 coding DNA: TGTGCCATCAGTGAGTCGAAGAACAGCCTTTACGAGCAGTTCTTC.

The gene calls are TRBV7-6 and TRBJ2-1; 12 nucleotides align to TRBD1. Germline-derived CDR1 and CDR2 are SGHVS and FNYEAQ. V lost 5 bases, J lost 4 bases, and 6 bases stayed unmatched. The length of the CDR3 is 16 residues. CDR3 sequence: CASSPGQGARYNEQFF. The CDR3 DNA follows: TGTGCCAGCAGCCCGGGACAGGGGGCAAGGTACAATGAGCAGTTCTTC.

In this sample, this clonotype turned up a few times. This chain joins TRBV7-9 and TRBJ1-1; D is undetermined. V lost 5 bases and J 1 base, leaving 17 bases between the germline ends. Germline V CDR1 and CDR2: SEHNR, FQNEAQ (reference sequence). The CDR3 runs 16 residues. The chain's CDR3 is CASSARGPTANTEAFF. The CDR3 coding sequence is TGTGCCAGCAGCGCTCGAGGTCCGACTGCGAACACTGAAGCTTTCTTT.

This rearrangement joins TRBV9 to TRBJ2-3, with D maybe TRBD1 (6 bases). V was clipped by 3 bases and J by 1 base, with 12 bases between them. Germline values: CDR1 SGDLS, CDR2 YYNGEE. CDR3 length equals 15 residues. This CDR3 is CASSAQGQGTDTQYF. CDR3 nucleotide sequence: TGTGCCAGCAGCGCCCAGGGACAAGGCACAGATACGCAGTATTTT.

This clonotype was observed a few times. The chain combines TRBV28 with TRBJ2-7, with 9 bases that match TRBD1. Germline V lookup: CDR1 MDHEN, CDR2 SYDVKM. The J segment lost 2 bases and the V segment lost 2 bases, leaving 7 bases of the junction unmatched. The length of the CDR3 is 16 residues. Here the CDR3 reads CASSLQTRDRAYEQYF. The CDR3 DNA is TGTGCCAGCAGTTTACAGACCCGGGACAGGGCCTACGAGCAGTACTTC.

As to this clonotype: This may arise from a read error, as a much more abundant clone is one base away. The CDR3: CAGSTGQGTYEQYF. As DNA, the CDR3 is TGTGCCGGCAGTACCGGACAGGGCACATACGAGCAGTACTTC. The chain has TRBV6-6 and TRBJ2-7, with TRBD1 identical over 8 bases. CDR1 and CDR2 (germline): MNHNY, SVGAGI (reference sequence). The CDR3 extends over 14 amino acids.

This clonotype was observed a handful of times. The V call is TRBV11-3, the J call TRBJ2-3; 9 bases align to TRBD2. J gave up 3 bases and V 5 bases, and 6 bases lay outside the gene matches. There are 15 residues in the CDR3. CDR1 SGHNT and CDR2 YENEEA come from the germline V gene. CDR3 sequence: CASSPQGLATDTQYF. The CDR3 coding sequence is TGTGCCAGCAGCCCACAGGGACTAGCAACAGATACGCAGTATTTT.

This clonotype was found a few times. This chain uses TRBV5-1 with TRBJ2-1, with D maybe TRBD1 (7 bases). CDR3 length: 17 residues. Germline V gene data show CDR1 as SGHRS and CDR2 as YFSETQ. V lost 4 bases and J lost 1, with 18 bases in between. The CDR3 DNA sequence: TGCGCCAGCAGCGCGGGACAGCCGCCGCTATCCTACAATGAGCAGTTCTTC. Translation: CASSAGQPPLSYNEQFF.

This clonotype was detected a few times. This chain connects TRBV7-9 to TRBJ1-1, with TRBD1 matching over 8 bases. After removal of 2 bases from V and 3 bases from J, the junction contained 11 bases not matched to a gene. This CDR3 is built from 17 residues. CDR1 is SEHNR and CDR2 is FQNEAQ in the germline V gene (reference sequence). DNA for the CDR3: TGTGCCAGCAGCTTATCTTGGACAGGGCTATTGGACACTGAAGCTTTCTTT. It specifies CASSLSWTGLLDTEAFF.